This is a list of T cell receptor beta chains from one sample in a study of blood T cell repertoires in COVID-19. Assay: immunoSEQ multiplex PCR; the TCRdb copy retains only in-frame clones and omits some. The table shows around 260,000 clones, with approximately 83% occurring only once. The sample comprised peripheral blood. All receptors come from a person between 65 and 79 years old with COVID-19, enrolled during active disease. The CDR3 runs from the conserved cysteine through the conserved F or W. The D gene is left open where the match is weak. Only part of the rows carry a size: once, few, many, or a class if the clone is expanded.

CDR3: CASSTDSTEAFF
DNA: TGTGCCAGCAGCACAGACAGCACTGAAGCTTTCTTT
D: .
V: TRBV5-4
J: TRBJ1-1
size: .

CDR3: CASSLDGTDTQYF
DNA: TGTGCCAGCAGCTTAGACGGGACAGATACGCAGTATTTT
D: .
V: TRBV7-3
J: TRBJ2-3
size: .

CDR3: CASSAGGTVRSPLHF
DNA: TGTGCCAGCAGCGCGGGCGGGACAGTAAGGTCACCCCTCCACTTT
D: TRBD1
V: TRBV25-1
J: TRBJ1-6
size: .

CDR3: CASSPSGRSSYNEQFF
DNA: TGTGCCAGCAGTCCCAGCGGGAGAAGCTCCTACAATGAGCAGTTCTTC
D: TRBD2
V: TRBV28
J: TRBJ2-1
size: .

CDR3: CASSLGGAGVGNTEAFF
DNA: TGCGCCAGCAGCTTGGGTGGGGCCGGTGTTGGGAACACTGAAGCTTTCTTT
D: .
V: TRBV5-1
J: TRBJ1-1
size: .

CDR3: CAIRAGTGELFF
DNA: TGTGCCATCAGGGCGGGGACCGGGGAGCTGTTTTTT
D: .
V: TRBV10-3
J: TRBJ2-2
size: .

CDR3: CASSLEQTNYGYTF
DNA: TGTGCCAGCAGTTTGGAACAGACTAACTATGGCTACACCTTC
D: .
V: TRBV28
J: TRBJ1-2
size: .

CDR3: CASSPKSLGNTIYF
DNA: TGTGCCAGCAGTCCTAAGAGTCTCGGAAACACCATATATTTT
D: .
V: TRBV28
J: TRBJ1-3
size: .

CDR3: CASSQKGLAAGEQFF
DNA: TGTGCCAGCAGCCAAAAGGGACTAGCGGCGGGAGAGCAGTTCTTC
D: TRBD2
V: TRBV3-1/TRBV3-2
J: TRBJ2-1
size: .

CDR3: CSASASGRVSTGELFF
DNA: TGCAGTGCTAGTGCGAGCGGGAGGGTTTCTACCGGGGAGCTGTTTTTT
D: TRBD2
V: TRBV20-1
J: TRBJ2-2
size: many

CDR3: CASSIQRAYNEQFF
DNA: TGTGCCAGTAGTATTCAGCGGGCCTACAATGAGCAGTTCTTC
D: .
V: TRBV19
J: TRBJ2-1
size: .

CDR3: CASREQGSGANVLTF
DNA: TGTGCCAGCAGGGAGCAGGGCTCTGGGGCCAACGTCCTGACTTTC
D: .
V: TRBV2
J: TRBJ2-6
size: few

CDR3: CASTPEGFYGYTF
DNA: TGTGCCAGCACCCCGGAGGGATTCTATGGCTACACCTTC
D: .
V: TRBV28
J: TRBJ1-2
size: .

CDR3: CASRQGRGGTEAFF
DNA: TGTGCCAGCAGACAGGGTCGGGGGGGCACTGAAGCTTTCTTT
D: .
V: TRBV11-2
J: TRBJ1-1
size: once

CDR3: CASSRSGQAYNEQFF
DNA: TGTGCCAGTAGTAGGTCGGGACAGGCCTACAATGAGCAGTTCTTC
D: TRBD1
V: TRBV19
J: TRBJ2-1
size: .

CDR3: CASSQRSGGQGEQYF
DNA: TGTGCCAGCAGTCAAAGGTCGGGGGGCCAGGGGGAGCAGTACTTC
D: .
V: TRBV7-2
J: TRBJ2-7
size: .

CDR3: CASSEGRLAFF
DNA: TGTGCCAGCAGTGAGGGGCGTCTGGCTTTCTTT
D: .
V: TRBV2
J: TRBJ1-1
size: .

CDR3: CASSPMGTGGAFF
DNA: TGTGCCAGCAGCCCGATGGGTACAGGCGGAGCTTTCTTT
D: .
V: TRBV7-9
J: TRBJ1-1
size: .

CDR3: CASRQGASGNTIYF
DNA: TGTGCCAGCAGACAGGGGGCGAGCGGAAACACCATATATTTT
D: TRBD1
V: TRBV5-6
J: TRBJ1-3
size: .

CDR3: CASRGGSNQPQHF
DNA: TGTGCCAGCAGGGGGGGTAGCAATCAGCCCCAGCATTTT
D: .
V: TRBV28
J: TRBJ1-5
size: .

CDR3: CASSPRTLANTGELFF
DNA: TGTGCCAGTAGTCCTCGGACACTTGCGAACACCGGGGAGCTGTTTTTT
D: .
V: TRBV19
J: TRBJ2-2
size: .

CDR3: CASSRGRGNSPLHF
DNA: TGTGCCAGCAGCCGCGGACGGGGGAATTCACCCCTCCACTTT
D: .
V: TRBV7-2
J: TRBJ1-6
size: .

CDR3: CASRWAGDSNQPQHF
DNA: TGTGCCAGTAGGTGGGCAGGGGATAGCAATCAGCCCCAGCATTTT
D: .
V: TRBV19
J: TRBJ1-5
size: .

CDR3: CAISNGGGTVNEKLFF
DNA: TGTGCCATCAGCAACGGGGGAGGGACGGTTAATGAAAAACTGTTTTTT
D: .
V: TRBV10-3
J: TRBJ1-4
size: .

CDR3: CASTPALVFFQETQYF
DNA: TGTGCCAGCACACCAGCACTAGTTTTTTTTCAAGAGACCCAGTACTTC
D: .
V: TRBV2
J: TRBJ2-5
size: .

CDR3: CASSQLRPQGGETQYF
DNA: TGTGCCAGCAGCCAATTAAGGCCCCAGGGAGGTGAGACCCAGTACTTC
D: .
V: TRBV14
J: TRBJ2-5
size: .

CDR3: CASSPRGGLVQFF
DNA: TGTGCCAGCAGCCCCCGCGGGGGTTTGGTGCAGTTCTTC
D: TRBD2
V: TRBV7-2
J: TRBJ2-1
size: .

CDR3: CASTPFGTGLSPLHF
DNA: TGTGCCAGCACCCCCTTTGGGACAGGGCTTTCACCCCTCCACTTT
D: TRBD1
V: TRBV7-9
J: TRBJ1-6
size: .